This TCR beta chain is drawn from a study of human T cells and chemical hapten exposure. Looking at the study overall: Weekly scalp doses of diphenylcyclopropenone were given to patients during the approximately 26-week study.

Time point meaning: pre-sensitization, week 0. This sample's treatment: therapeutic diphenylcyclopropenone sensitization with weekly scalp DPC. Germline V CDR1 and CDR2: SGHNT, YENEEA. This CDR3 contains 15 residues. TCRdb used MiXCR to reprocess the RACE reads, holding one entry per CDR3 protein. This sample yields over 70,000 distinct CDR3 sequences, of which 14% are seen a single time; approximately 4.5% belongs to the top ten. For this clonotype: An end of the junction differs from the germline gene, which may be a read error.

The sequence was obtained from a woman aged 45-65 years with alopecia areata. Some clones in this sample may be carry-over from other donors' samples. The starting material was whole blood, obtained in connection with sensitization to the hapten diphenylcyclopropenone (DPC). The rearrangement links TRBV11-3 to TRBJ2-7; 7 positions match TRBD1. CDR3 DNA sequence: TGTGCCAGCAGCTCCGGACAGGCTATATCCTCCGAGCAGTACTTC. Encoded protein: CASSSGQAISSEQYF. Using reference TRBV11-3 and TRBJ2-7 for the parts outside the CDR3, the full variable domain is EAGVVQSPRYKIIEKKQPVAFWCNPISGHNTLYWYLQNLGQGPELLIRYENEEAVDDSQLPKDRFSAERLKGVDSTLKIQPAELGDSAVYLCASSSGQAISSEQYFGPGTRLTVT.